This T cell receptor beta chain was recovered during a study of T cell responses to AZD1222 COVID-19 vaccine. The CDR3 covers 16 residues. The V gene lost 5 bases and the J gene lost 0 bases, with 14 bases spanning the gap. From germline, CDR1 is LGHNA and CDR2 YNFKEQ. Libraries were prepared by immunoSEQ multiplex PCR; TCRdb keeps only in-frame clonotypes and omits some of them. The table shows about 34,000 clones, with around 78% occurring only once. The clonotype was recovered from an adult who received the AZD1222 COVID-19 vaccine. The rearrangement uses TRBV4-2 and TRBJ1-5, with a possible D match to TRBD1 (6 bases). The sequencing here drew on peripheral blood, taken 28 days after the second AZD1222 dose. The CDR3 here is CASSSLTGDSNQPQHF. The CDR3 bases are TGTGCCAGCAGCTCACTGACAGGAGATAGCAATCAGCCCCAGCATTTT.